A single sample gave rise to the 3 T cell receptor beta chains below, sequenced in a study of T cell responses to AZD1222 COVID-19 vaccine. The assay was immunoSEQ multiplex PCR, and TCRdb's table has in-frame clones only and misses some. The sample carries more than 70,000 clones, approximately 84% recorded once. The sequencing used peripheral blood, collected on day 0 of AZD1222 vaccination. The receptors derive from an adult in good health.

The V and J genes are TRBV6-2 or TRBV6-3 and TRBJ1-4; TRBD1 matches at 7 bases. J lost 10 bases, V lost 6 bases, and 11 bases had no gene match. CDR3 length: 14 residues. In germline, CDR1 is MNHEY, CDR2 SVGEGT. As DNA, the CDR3 is TGTGCCAGCAGCCGCACAGGGGTAACGGGAAAACTGTTTTTT. Translated: CASSRTGVTGKLFF.

This clone appeared a single time. The chain has TRBV5-4 and TRBJ1-1, with no clear D. With 0 bases removed from V and 1 base from J, the gap between germline ends came to 7 bases. CDR1 is SGHNT and CDR2 is YYREEE in the germline V gene (reference sequence). This CDR3 has 14 amino acids. The CDR3 here is CASSLAWQNTEAFF. The CDR3 bases are TGTGCCAGCAGCTTGGCGTGGCAGAACACTGAAGCTTTCTTT.

J is TRBJ1-4 and V is TRBV5-4; possible D gene TRBD1, 5 bases. There are 14 residues in the CDR3. V lost 1 base and J lost 8, with 12 bases in between. Looked up from germline, CDR1 is SGHNT and CDR2 is YYREEE (reference sequence). This chain's CDR3 is CASSLRDGQEKLFF. The CDR3 DNA sequence: TGTGCCAGCAGCTTGAGGGACGGGCAGGAAAAACTGTTTTTT.